These 23 T cell receptor beta chains came from one sample sequenced in a study of T cell responses to AZD1222 COVID-19 vaccine. TCRdb's copy holds only in-frame clones and misses some; the assay was immunoSEQ multiplex PCR. This table has roughly 180,000 clones, approximately 90% appearing once. The source was peripheral blood, collected 28 days after the second AZD1222 dose. The receptors shown here come from an adult who received the AZD1222 COVID-19 vaccine.

This chain joins TRBV3-1 (or the pseudogene TRBV3-2) and TRBJ2-3; the D is unclear. In germline, CDR1 is LGHDT, CDR2 YNNKEL (reference sequence). The ends were cut back, 4 bases at V and 4 bases at J, with 15 bases in the middle. CDR3 size: 15 residues. The CDR3 sequence: CASSPLSEISDTQYF. The CDR3 DNA follows: TGTGCCAGCAGCCCCTTATCCGAGATCTCAGATACGCAGTATTTT.

The chain carries TRBV29-1 and TRBJ2-4; tentative D call: TRBD1 (5 bases). The CDR3 contains 15 residues. CDR1 is SQVTM, CDR2 ANQGSEA, per germline. V gave up 5 bases and J gave up 0 bases, with 14 bases separating them. The CDR3 DNA follows: TGCAGCGTTATCATCAGGGATCTAGCCAAAAACATTCAGTACTTC. Translation: CSVIIRDLAKNIQYF.

This clone was picked up one time. V and J are TRBV30 and TRBJ2-1; no reliable D call. Germline loops: CDR1 GTSNPN, CDR2 SVGIG (reference sequence). The germline V and J ends were trimmed by 3 bases and 5 bases, with 11 bases remaining between them. The CDR3 contains 13 residues. In DNA, the CDR3 is TGTGCCTGGAGAGCCGGACCGAACAATGAGCAGTTCTTC. It codes for CAWRAGPNNEQFF.

This chain uses TRBV6-5 with TRBJ2-3, with D perhaps TRBD1 (6 bases). The CDR3 contains 13 residues. Between the trimmed V and J ends, which lost 5 bases and 4 bases, there was a span of 10 bases. CDR1 and CDR2 (germline): MNHEY, SVGAGI. The CDR3 region has the DNA TGTGCCAGCAGTCTACAGGGTTCAGATACGCAGTATTTT. Amino acids: CASSLQGSDTQYF.

The chain has TRBV5-4 and TRBJ1-1, with a tentative D call TRBD1 (5 bases). The CDR3 consists of 15 residues. The V end lost 5 bases, the J end lost 0 bases, and 14 bases lay between the germline ends. CDR1 SGHNT and CDR2 YYREEE come from the germline V gene (reference sequence). This chain's CDR3 is CASSKPGTVNTEAFF. CDR3 in DNA: TGTGCCAGCAGTAAACCCGGGACGGTGAACACTGAAGCTTTCTTT.

The V gene is TRBV18, the J gene TRBJ2-7; D not resolved. Per the germline V gene, CDR1 is KGHSH and CDR2 is LQKENI. V shed 3 bases and J shed 2 bases, with 8 bases lying between them. The CDR3 loop spans 13 amino acids. CDR3 DNA: TGTGCCAGCTCACCCGGCCGTACCTACGAGCAGTACTTC. It encodes CASSPGRTYEQYF.

The V and J genes are TRBV3-1 (or the pseudogene TRBV3-2) and TRBJ1-2, with 7 bases fitting TRBD1. CDR1 LGHDT and CDR2 YNNKEL come from the germline V gene (reference sequence). Trimming cost V 1 base and J 4 bases; bases outside gene matches: 12. This CDR3 region has 17 residues. The CDR3 nucleotides read TGTGCCAGCAGCCAAGGGAAGACAGGGACTTTCGGCTATGGCTACACCTTC. Its protein is CASSQGKTGTFGYGYTF.

CDR3 sequence (DNA): TGTGCCAGCAGCTTTAACTATCGGTCACCCCTCCACTTT. Translating it yields CASSFNYRSPLHF. V usage is TRBV11-1 and J usage is TRBJ1-6; D call uncertain. Germline lookup yields CDR1 SGHAT and CDR2 FQDESV (reference sequence). The CDR3 totals 13 residues. Trimming shortened V by 3 bases and J by 10 bases, and 10 bases separated the two germline ends.

V usage is TRBV18 and J usage is TRBJ2-5; D possibly corresponds to TRBD2 (5 bases). The V and J ends lost 3 bases and 4 bases respectively, with 9 bases between them. CDR3 length: 13 amino acids. Germline V lookup: CDR1 KGHSH, CDR2 LQKENI. CDR3 amino acids: CASSPSGGETQYF. The CDR3 DNA reads TGTGCCAGCTCACCTTCAGGAGGAGAGACCCAGTACTTC. Complete variable domain (other parts from reference TRBV18 and TRBJ2-5): NAGVMQNPRHLVRRRGQEARLRCSPMKGHSHVYWYRQLPEEGLKFMVYLQKENIIDESGMPKERFSAEFPKEGPSILRIQQVVRGDSAAYFCASSPSGGETQYFGPGTRLLVL.

V usage is TRBV9 and J usage is TRBJ2-5, with TRBD1 matching 7 bases. The trim removed 4 bases at V and 4 bases at J, leaving 13 bases unmatched. Germline CDR1 and CDR2: SGDLS and YYNGEE. The CDR3 runs 16 residues. The CDR3 DNA follows: TGTGCCAGCAGCTTAGGGCCGGGACAGAGAGGAGAGACCCAGTACTTC. Residues: CASSLGPGQRGETQYF.

V gene TRBV9 combines with J gene TRBJ2-2; 8 nucleotides line up with TRBD1. Losses at the gene ends were 3 bases for V and 6 bases for J; bases not matched to a gene: 1. The CDR3 is made up of 13 amino acids. Germline V gives CDR1 SGDLS, CDR2 YYNGEE. The CDR3 reads CASSATGAGELFF. The CDR3 DNA reads as TGTGCCAGCAGCGCGACAGGGGCCGGGGAGCTGTTTTTT. Using reference TRBV9 and TRBJ2-2 for the parts outside the CDR3, the full variable domain is DSGVTQTPKHLITATGQRVTLRCSPRSGDLSVYWYQQSLDQGLQFLIQYYNGEERAKGNILERFSAQQFPDLHSELNLSSLELGDSALYFCASSATGAGELFFGEGSRLTVL.

V is TRBV30 and J is TRBJ2-1; D remains unclear. From germline, CDR1 is GTSNPN and CDR2 SVGIG (reference sequence). This CDR3 is 13 amino acids long. Trimming pared 0 bases from V and 7 bases from J, leaving 10 bases between. The CDR3 DNA reads as TGTGCCTGGAGTGTGTTCCGCTTGAATGAGCAGTTCTTC. Translating it yields CAWSVFRLNEQFF.

Concerning this clone: The sample contains more than one DNA sequence encoding this CDR3. The J gene is TRBJ1-5, the V gene TRBV19; no clear D. Germline lookup yields CDR1 LNHDA and CDR2 SQIVND (reference sequence). V was shortened by 3 bases and J by 4 bases, with 7 bases between the two germline ends. There are 13 residues in the CDR3. The CDR3 DNA reads TGTGCCAGTAGTATCCAGTCAAATCAGCCCCAGCATTTT. The encoded protein is CASSIQSNQPQHF.

The CDR3 loop is CASSAPQRTDTQYF. CDR3 DNA: TGTGCCAGCAGCGCCCCTCAGCGGACAGATACGCAGTATTTT. V usage is TRBV7-2 and J usage is TRBJ2-3; D possibly corresponds to TRBD2 (5 bases). Germline V lookup: CDR1 SGHTA, CDR2 FQGNSA. This CDR3 spans 14 amino acids. The ends were cut back, 5 bases at V and 3 bases at J, with 12 bases in the middle.

V and J are TRBV18 and TRBJ2-3; 11 nucleotides line up with TRBD2. This CDR3 comprises 16 residues. Germline CDR1 reads KGHSH; CDR2 reads LQKENI. V shed 0 bases, J shed 4 bases, and the junction held 3 bases outside the gene matches. This CDR3 reads CASSPPTSGAADTQYF. The CDR3 coding sequence is TGTGCCAGCTCACCACCGACTAGCGGGGCAGCAGATACGCAGTATTTT.

The V and J genes are TRBV30 and TRBJ1-5; D is undetermined. Per germline, CDR1 GTSNPN and CDR2 SVGIG (reference sequence). V was cut by 0 bases and J by 5 bases, with 8 bases left in between. The CDR3 is 13 residues long. CDR3 sequence (DNA): TGTGCCTGGAGTGTAAGTCCGTATCAGCCCCAGCATTTT. Translation: CAWSVSPYQPQHF.

This chain uses TRBV5-1 with TRBJ1-6; 8 positions match TRBD1. The ends lost 5 bases at V and 0 bases at J; junction bases unmatched: 4. The CDR3 loop spans 16 amino acids. Looked up from germline, CDR1 is SGHRS and CDR2 is YFSETQ. CDR3 in DNA: TGCGCCAGCAGTAGAACAGGGGGCTCCTATAATTCACCCCTCCACTTT. It yields the protein CASSRTGGSYNSPLHF.

V gene TRBV11-2 combines with J gene TRBJ2-2, with unresolved D. Germline V CDR1 and CDR2: SGHAT, FQNNGV. V was cut by 3 bases and J by 2 bases, with 4 bases left in between. The CDR3 has 13 amino acids. The CDR3 region has the DNA TGTGCCAGCAGCTTCACAAACACCGGGGAGCTGTTTTTT. Encoded protein: CASSFTNTGELFF.

The V and J genes are TRBV19 and TRBJ2-7; D might be TRBD2 (6 bases). This CDR3 region has 15 residues. The V gene lost 6 bases and the J gene lost 2 bases, with 17 bases spanning the gap. Per the germline V gene, CDR1 is LNHDA and CDR2 is SQIVND (reference sequence). The CDR3 DNA is TGTGCCAGTAGCCCCACCGGGACTCTCGCCTACGAGCAGTACTTC. Its translation: CASSPTGTLAYEQYF.

This clone was detected a few times. The chain is built from TRBV7-2 and TRBJ2-1, with 9 bases that match TRBD2. Germline loops: CDR1 SGHTA, CDR2 FQGNSA. The CDR3 runs to 14 residues. With V trimmed by 6 bases and J by 4 bases, 4 bases remained unmatched. CDR3 DNA sequence: TGTGCCAGCAGTCCCAGCGGGGGGTACAATGAGCAGTTCTTC. It codes for CASSPSGGYNEQFF. Based on the CDR3 plus reference TRBV7-2 and TRBJ2-1, the full variable domain is GAGVSQSPSNKVTEKGKDVELRCDPISGHTALYWYRQSLGQGLEFLIYFQGNSAPDKSGLPSDRFSAERTGGSVSTLTIQRTQQEDSAVYLCASSPSGGYNEQFFGPGTRLTVL.

The chain joins TRBV5-1 to TRBJ2-7, with 8 bases matching TRBD2. CDR3 size: 16 residues. Germline V lookup: CDR1 SGHRS, CDR2 YFSETQ. V trimming: 4 bases; J trimming: 0 bases; junction bases outside the gene matches: 9. The CDR3: CASSVIAGPDSYEQYF. CDR3 coding DNA: TGCGCCAGCAGCGTTATAGCGGGACCGGACTCCTACGAGCAGTACTTC.

The J gene is TRBJ1-4, the V gene TRBV5-1; D call uncertain. Germline lookup yields CDR1 SGHRS and CDR2 YFSETQ. The CDR3 is 14 amino acids. Trimming left V 3 bases short and J 4 bases short, with 10 bases between. The CDR3: CASSWGGSNEKLFF. CDR3 nucleotides: TGCGCCAGCAGCTGGGGTGGCAGTAATGAAAAACTGTTTTTT.

The V gene is TRBV11-2, the J gene TRBJ1-2, with TRBD1 identical over 7 bases. Germline CDR1 reads SGHAT; CDR2 reads FQNNGV. V lost 7 bases to trimming and J lost 2 bases; unmatched junction nucleotides: 10. The CDR3 has 15 residues. CDR3 sequence: CASNIGTAINYGYTF. CDR3 sequence (DNA): TGTGCCAGCAACATCGGGACAGCGATAAACTATGGCTACACCTTC.